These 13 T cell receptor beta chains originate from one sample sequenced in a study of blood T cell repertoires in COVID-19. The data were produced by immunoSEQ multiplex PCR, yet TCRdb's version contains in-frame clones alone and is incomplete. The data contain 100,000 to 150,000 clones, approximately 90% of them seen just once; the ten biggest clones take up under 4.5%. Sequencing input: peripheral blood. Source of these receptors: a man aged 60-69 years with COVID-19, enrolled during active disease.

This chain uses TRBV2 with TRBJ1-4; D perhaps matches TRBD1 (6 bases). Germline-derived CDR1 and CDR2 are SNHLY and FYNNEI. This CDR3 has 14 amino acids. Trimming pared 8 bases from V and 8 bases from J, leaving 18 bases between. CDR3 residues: CASRAGAPSEKLFF. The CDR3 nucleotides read TGTGCCAGCCGGGCAGGGGCTCCCTCGGAAAAACTGTTTTTT.

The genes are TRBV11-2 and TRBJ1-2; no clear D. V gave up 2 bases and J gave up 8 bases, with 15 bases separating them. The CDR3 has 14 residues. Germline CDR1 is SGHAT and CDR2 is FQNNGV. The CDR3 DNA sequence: TGTGCCAGCAGCTTACTAACGGCTCCGGAGGGCTACACCTTC. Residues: CASSLLTAPEGYTF.

CDR3 loop: CASSSTSETRETQYF. In DNA form, the CDR3 reads TGCGCCAGCAGCTCTACATCGGAGACTCGGGAGACCCAGTACTTC. The V and J genes are TRBV5-1 and TRBJ2-5; D is undetermined. The CDR3 contains 15 residues. Trimming removed 3 bases from V and 5 bases from J, with 17 bases in between. Per the germline V gene, CDR1 is SGHRS and CDR2 is YFSETQ.

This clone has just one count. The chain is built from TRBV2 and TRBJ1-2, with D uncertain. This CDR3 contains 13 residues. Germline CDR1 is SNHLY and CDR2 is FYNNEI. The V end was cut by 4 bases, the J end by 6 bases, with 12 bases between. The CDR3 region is CASSVMEGDGYTF. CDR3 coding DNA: TGTGCCAGCAGTGTCATGGAGGGCGATGGCTACACCTTC.

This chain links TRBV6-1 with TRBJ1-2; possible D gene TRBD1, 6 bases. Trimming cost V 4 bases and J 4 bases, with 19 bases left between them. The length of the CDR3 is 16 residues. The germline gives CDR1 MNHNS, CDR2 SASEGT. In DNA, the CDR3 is TGTGCCAGCAGTGCGGAAAACAGGGTTCACGGCTATGGCTACACCTTC. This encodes CASSAENRVHGYGYTF.

The CDR3 nucleotides are TGTGCCAGCAGCCTGGGACAGGGGCTAAACACCGGGGAGCTGTTTTTT. Translation: CASSLGQGLNTGELFF. The J gene is TRBJ2-2, the V gene TRBV5-4; TRBD1 matches at 10 bases. V dropped 4 bases and J dropped 2; count of bases not matched to a gene: 5. Germline V CDR1 and CDR2: SGHNT, YYREEE (reference sequence). There are 16 residues in the CDR3.

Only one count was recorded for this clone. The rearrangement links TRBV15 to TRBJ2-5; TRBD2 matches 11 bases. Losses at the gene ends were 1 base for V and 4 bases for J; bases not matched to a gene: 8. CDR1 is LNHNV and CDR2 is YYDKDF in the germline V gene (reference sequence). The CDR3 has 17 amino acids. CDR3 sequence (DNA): TGTGCCACCAGCAGAGCGTCTAGCGGGGGGCATCGAGAGACCCAGTACTTC. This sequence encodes CATSRASSGGHRETQYF.

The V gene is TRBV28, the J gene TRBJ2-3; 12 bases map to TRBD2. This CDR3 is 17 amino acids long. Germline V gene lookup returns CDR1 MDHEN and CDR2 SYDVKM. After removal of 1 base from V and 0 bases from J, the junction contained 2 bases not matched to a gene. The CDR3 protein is CASSLLGTSGSTDTQYF. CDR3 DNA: TGTGCCAGCAGTTTATTGGGGACTAGCGGGAGCACAGATACGCAGTATTTT.

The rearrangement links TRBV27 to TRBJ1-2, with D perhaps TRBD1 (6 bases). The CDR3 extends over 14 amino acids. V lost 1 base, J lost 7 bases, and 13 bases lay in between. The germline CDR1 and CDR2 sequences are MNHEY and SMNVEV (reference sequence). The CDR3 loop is CASSLLQGSGGYTF. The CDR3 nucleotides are TGTGCCAGCAGTTTATTACAGGGATCGGGTGGCTACACCTTC.

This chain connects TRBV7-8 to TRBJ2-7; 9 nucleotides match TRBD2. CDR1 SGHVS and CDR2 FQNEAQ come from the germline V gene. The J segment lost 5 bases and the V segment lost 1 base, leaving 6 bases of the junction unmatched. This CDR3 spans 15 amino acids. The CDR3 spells CASSLVAGALHEQYF. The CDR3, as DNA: TGTGCCAGCAGCTTAGTAGCGGGGGCCCTGCACGAGCAGTACTTC.

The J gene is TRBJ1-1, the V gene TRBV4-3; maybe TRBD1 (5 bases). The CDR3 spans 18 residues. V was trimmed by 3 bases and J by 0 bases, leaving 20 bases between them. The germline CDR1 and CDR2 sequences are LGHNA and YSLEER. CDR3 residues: CASSQRGIGGPLNTEAFF. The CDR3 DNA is TGCGCCAGCAGCCAGAGAGGGATCGGGGGACCCTTGAACACTGAAGCTTTCTTT.

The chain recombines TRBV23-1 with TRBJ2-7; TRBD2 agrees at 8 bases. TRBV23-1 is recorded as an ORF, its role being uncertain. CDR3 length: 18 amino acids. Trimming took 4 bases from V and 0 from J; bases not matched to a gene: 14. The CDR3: CASSPDGGEGQYSYEQYF. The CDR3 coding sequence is TGCGCCAGCAGTCCAGACGGGGGGGAGGGTCAGTACTCCTACGAGCAGTACTTC.

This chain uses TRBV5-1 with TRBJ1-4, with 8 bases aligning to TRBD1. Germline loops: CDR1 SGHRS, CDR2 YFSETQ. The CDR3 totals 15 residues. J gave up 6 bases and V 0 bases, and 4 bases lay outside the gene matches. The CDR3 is CASSLEDRVYEKLFF. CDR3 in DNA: TGCGCCAGCAGCTTGGAGGACAGGGTATATGAAAAACTGTTTTTT.